The following is a T cell receptor beta chain sequence with its context. Its antigen remains unknown. The data are from a study of T-cell memory formation after mild COVID-19. The study, taken as a whole, reports: Pre-infection memory held some responding clones, suggesting pre-existing cross-reactive T cells responded. Clones shrinking between day 15 and 85 showed a balanced CD4/CD8 split, and those that grew later tilted toward CD4+. Proof of SARS-CoV-2 specificity was absent for the second-wave clones that crested on day 37.

Germline-derived CDR1 and CDR2 are MGHRA and YSYEKL. This CDR3 is 15 amino acids long. Trimming removed 0 bases from V and 10 bases from J, with 16 bases in between. TCRdb reprocessed the 5' RACE reads with MiXCR, giving one entry per CDR3 protein. The table includes approximately 500,000 distinct CDR3 sequences, around 25% detected once. Sequenced input: PBMCs or a T cell subset sorted from them (not recorded which). This sequence joins TRBV4-1 and TRBJ2-1, with D hard to call. The TCR was taken from an adult woman who had mild COVID-19 (a few samples of this study predate the infection). Cell type and time point are not known. CDR3 coding DNA: TGCGCCAGCAGCCAAGATCGTGACTTCTTATACGAGCAGTTCTTC. It specifies CASSQDRDFLYEQFF.